This T cell receptor beta chain was recovered during a study of blood T cells in healthy people across ages. Whole-study context: Template switching captured about one barcoded beta molecule per two T cells.

Trimming removed 1 base from V and 5 bases from J; junction bases left unmatched: 5. This CDR3 contains 15 residues. Germline values: CDR1 LGHNA, CDR2 YNFKEQ. With a J-beta primer mix and a sample-barcoded 5' primer, a second PCR ran roughly 7 to 11 cycles. TCRdb re-derived calls from the 5' RACE reads in MiXCR, one entry per CDR3 protein. The repertoire holds over 1,300,000 distinct CDR3 sequences, with around 59% as singletons. To note about this clonotype: The antigen remains undetermined.

Study-wide findings and caveats: TCR beta diversity, measured per million T cells, fell in a roughly linear way with age. Donor CMV status was unknown, possibly confounding expanded clonotype changes.

Each donor had around 11 milliliters of peripheral blood drawn. The chain is built from TRBV4-2 and TRBJ2-1; 7 bases are a match to TRBD2. The sequenced material came from blood. The sequence derives from a man between 18 and 35 years old in good health. The CDR3 coding sequence is TGTGCCAGCAGCCAAGGCAGCGGGGATAACAATGAGCAGTTCTTC. This gives the protein CASSQGSGDNNEQFF.